Listed below are T cell receptor beta chains from one sample, sequenced in a study of T cell clones after liver transplantation. Method: immunoSEQ multiplex PCR; TCRdb's copy keeps in-frame clones and lacks some. The sample consists of tens of thousands of clones, roughly 85% of them appearing once. This specimen was CD4+ T cells from blood, taken at the 22-month timepoint. These receptors were taken from a human patient who received a liver transplant. A subset of T cells may come from the graft donor. CDR3s include the opening cysteine and the closing phenylalanine or tryptophan. Clone size, where shown, is once, few, many, or a class for clones that have expanded.

J	size	V	CDR3
TRBJ2-7	-	TRBV29-1	CSVEAGTGVNEQYF
TRBJ2-1	once	TRBV29-1	CSVGSGVSEQFF
TRBJ2-2	once	TRBV6-5	CASKSRGITGELFF
TRBJ2-3	-	TRBV7-3	CASSSSSADTQYF
TRBJ2-1	-	TRBV5-4	CASSLDRSYNEQFF
TRBJ1-4	-	TRBV6-5	CASSYSLGEKLFF
TRBJ1-2	once	TRBV2	CASSGLDYGYTF
TRBJ2-2	-	TRBV5-1	CASRSGETNTGELFF
TRBJ2-7	-	TRBV6-5	CASSYRDRGYEQYF
TRBJ2-7	-	TRBV13	CASSQGQDRYEQYF
TRBJ1-1	-	TRBV5-6	CASSLAGPRTEAFF
TRBJ1-3	-	TRBV7-9	CASSETGVGGNTIYF
TRBJ2-5	few	TRBV5-1	CASSLAAGRETQYF
TRBJ2-3	-	TRBV29-1	CSVGTGEGADTQYF
TRBJ2-7	-	TRBV5-1	CASHQQGAYEQYF
TRBJ1-5	few	TRBV5-4	CASSLDQGRNQPQHF
TRBJ2-7	-	TRBV4-3	CASSQVFSGTRIEQYF
TRBJ1-1	few	TRBV7-3	CASSLQMNTEAFF
TRBJ1-2	once	TRBV5-4	CASSPRRVANYGYTF
TRBJ2-7	-	TRBV2	CASSESGGSHEQYF
TRBJ2-7	-	TRBV5-1	CASSLTSGDYEQYF
TRBJ2-3	once	TRBV19	CASKVRVPADTQYF
TRBJ2-2	-	TRBV27	CASSFSGAANTGELFF
TRBJ1-1	once	TRBV7-2	CASTRLAGNTEAFF
TRBJ2-7	-	TRBV9	CASSVSDYEQYF
TRBJ2-7	-	TRBV2	CASSLDKLAEQYF
TRBJ2-7	-	TRBV4-2	CASSQGGRVSYEQYF
TRBJ2-3	-	TRBV5-1	CASSFGLGTDTQYF
TRBJ2-3	once	TRBV9	CASSVAPGFGLGDTQYF
TRBJ2-3	-	TRBV4-3	CASSQAVGGTDTQYF
TRBJ2-2	-	TRBV28	CASSLRLASANTGELFF
TRBJ2-3	-	TRBV5-3	CARSPWRSGEVDTQYF
TRBJ1-1	-	TRBV7-2	CASSPRRGPGTEAFF
TRBJ2-7	-	TRBV7-6	CASSSPRGWPSYEQYF
TRBJ1-6	-	TRBV30	CAWRTGPSPLHF
TRBJ2-7	few	TRBV6-6	CASSYSTGAGSYEQYF
TRBJ2-5	-	TRBV7-2	CASSSGDTARETQYF
TRBJ2-3	once	TRBV4-1	CASSHGLAGGLSTDTQYF
TRBJ2-7	-	TRBV5-6	CASRLAGGSEYEQYF
TRBJ2-1	once	TRBV6-1	CASSVLAKQFF
TRBJ2-3	-	TRBV5-1	CASSLARDTDTQYF
TRBJ1-5	once	TRBV2	CASSEVGGENQPQHF